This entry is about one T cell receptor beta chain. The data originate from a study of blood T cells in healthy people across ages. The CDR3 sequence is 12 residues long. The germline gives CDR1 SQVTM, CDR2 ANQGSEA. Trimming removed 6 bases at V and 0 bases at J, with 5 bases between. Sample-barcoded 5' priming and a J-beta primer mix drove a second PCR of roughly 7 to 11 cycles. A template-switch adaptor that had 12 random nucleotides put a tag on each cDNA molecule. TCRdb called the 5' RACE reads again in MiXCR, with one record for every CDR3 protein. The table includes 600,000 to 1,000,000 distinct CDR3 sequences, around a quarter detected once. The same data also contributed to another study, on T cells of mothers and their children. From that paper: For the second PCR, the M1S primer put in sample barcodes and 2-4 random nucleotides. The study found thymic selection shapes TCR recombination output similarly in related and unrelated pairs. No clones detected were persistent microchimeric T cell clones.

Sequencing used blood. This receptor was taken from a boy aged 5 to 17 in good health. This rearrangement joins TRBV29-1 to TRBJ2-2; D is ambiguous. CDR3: CSVASNTGELFF. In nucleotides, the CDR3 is TGCAGCGTGGCTTCGAACACCGGGGAGCTGTTTTTT.